These T cell receptor beta chains were read from a single sample in a study of shared clonotypes between healthy human individuals. Sequencing was performed with immunoSEQ multiplex PCR; in TCRdb, only in-frame clones are kept and a portion is missing. The sample records about 2.4 million clones, around 90% being singletons. Sequences were obtained from naive CD4+ T cells sorted from blood. The source of these receptors is a man aged 18 to 35 in good health. Each CDR3 is given with its conserved first and last residue. D genes are given only for firm matches. Clone size is not always given. Where it is, it says once, few, many or a class for expanded clones.

j_gene | abundance | d_gene | v_gene | CDR3nt | CDR3aa
TRBJ1-4 | . | TRBD1 | TRBV5-1 | TGCGCCAGCAGCTCGCAAGGACAGGGTCAACTTGAAAAACTGTTTTTT | CASSSQGQGQLEKLFF
TRBJ2-1 | . | . | TRBV7-6 | TGTGCCAGCAGCGGCATAAGGAATTCCTACAATGAGCAGTTCTTC | CASSGIRNSYNEQFF
TRBJ2-3 | . | . | TRBV7-2 | TGTGCCAGCAGCTCACAAGGACAGTATACGCAGTATTTT | CASSSQGQYTQYF
TRBJ2-5 | once | TRBD2 | TRBV10-3 | TGTGCCATCAGTGAGTCAACTAGCGGGGGGGCGATCGCGACCCAGTACTTC | CAISESTSGGAIATQYF
TRBJ1-5 | . | . | TRBV27 | TGTGCCAGCAGTTTAATTCGGCGGAACGATCAGCCCCAGCATTTT | CASSLIRRNDQPQHF
TRBJ2-7 | . | . | TRBV15 | TGTGCCACCAGCAGAGACCGGGACACCCCCGTTATGTACTTC | CATSRDRDTPVMYF
TRBJ2-6 | . | . | TRBV5-6 | TGTGCCAGCAGCCGGCCGTCGGGGTGGGAGGCTGGGGCCAACGTCCTGACTTTC | CASSRPSGWEAGANVLTF
TRBJ2-1 | . | . | TRBV6-5 | TGTGCCAGCAGGCGGGGTGGGGTCAATGAGCAGTTCTTC | CASRRGGVNEQFF
TRBJ2-7 | . | . | TRBV6-5 | TGTGCCAGCAGTTCCGTATACGAGCAGTACTTC | CASSSVYEQYF
TRBJ2-6 | . | TRBD1 | TRBV5-1 | TGCGCCAGCAGCTATCAGGGGGCGTCTGGGGCCAACGTCCTGACTTTC | CASSYQGASGANVLTF
TRBJ2-3 | . | . | TRBV2 | TGTGCCAGCAGTGAAGTCGGTCGGACAGATACGCAGTATTTT | CASSEVGRTDTQYF
TRBJ2-4 | few | TRBD1 | TRBV6-7 | TGTGCCATTCGAGACCGGGACAGGAAAAACATTCAGTACTTC | CAIRDRDRKNIQYF
TRBJ2-5 | . | TRBD1 | TRBV10-3 | TGTGCCATCGCGACAGGGGGCGAATTGGGGTCCCAGTACTTC | CAIATGGELGSQYF
TRBJ1-2 | . | . | TRBV7-9 | TGTGCCAGCAGCCTAGCTGGGGGTCATGGCTACACCTTC | CASSLAGGHGYTF
TRBJ1-2 | . | . | TRBV29-1 | TGCAGCGTTGGAGGGGTCGGGGGGAACTATGGCTACACCTTC | CSVGGVGGNYGYTF
TRBJ2-3 | . | . | TRBV10-3 | TGTGCCATCAGCCGAAGCCAGACAGATACGCAGTATTTT | CAISRSQTDTQYF
TRBJ1-2 | . | . | TRBV5-1 | TGCGCCAGCAGCTTGGATCGGAATAACTATGGCTACACCTTC | CASSLDRNNYGYTF
TRBJ1-5 | once | . | TRBV19 | TGTGCCAGTAGTGAGACAAGCAATCAGCCCCAGCATTTT | CASSETSNQPQHF
TRBJ2-5 | . | . | TRBV2 | TGTGCCAGCGGGGTGCGTGTCCAAGAGACCCAGTACTTC | CASGVRVQETQYF
TRBJ1-4 | few | . | TRBV19 | TGTGCCAGTATTCCGGGGCCTAAGGGAAAACTGTTTTTT | CASIPGPKGKLFF
TRBJ1-3 | . | . | TRBV2 | TGTGCCAGCAGCCTACAGTCTGGAAACACCATATATTTT | CASSLQSGNTIYF
TRBJ1-5 | few | . | TRBV28 | TGTGCCAGCTGTGGGGCTGTTCAGCCCCAGCATTTT | CASCGAVQPQHF
TRBJ2-7 | . | TRBD2 | TRBV7-2 | TGTGCCAGCAGCTTCAGGACTAGCGGGGGGTTCACCTACGAGCAGTACTTC | CASSFRTSGGFTYEQYF
TRBJ1-2 | . | TRBD1 | TRBV4-3 | TGCGCCAGCAGCCAAGAGGAATGGGACAGGGAGGGCTACACCTTC | CASSQEEWDREGYTF
TRBJ2-2 | . | TRBD2 | TRBV6-1 | TGTGCCAGCAGTGAAATTACGAATCGGGGACTAGCGGGAGGGGGGACCGGGGAGCTGTTTTTT | CASSEITNRGLAGGGTGELFF
TRBJ1-2 | . | . | TRBV10-3 | TGTGCCATCAGTGAGATAGGGGGAGGCTACACCTTC | CAISEIGGGYTF
TRBJ1-6 | . | . | TRBV30 | TGTGCCTGGAGGGGCGGATCTAATTCACCCCTCCACTTT | CAWRGGSNSPLHF
TRBJ1-2 | . | . | TRBV7-9 | TGTGCCAGCAGCTTAGTAGAGCGGCAGGACTATGGCTACACCTTC | CASSLVERQDYGYTF
TRBJ2-3 | . | TRBD2 | TRBV30 | TGTGCCTGGAGCCCGGGACTAGCTTCCACAGATACGCAGTATTTT | CAWSPGLASTDTQYF
TRBJ1-4 | . | TRBD1 | TRBV28 | TGTGCCAGCAGTACATTGATGGGGACAGGGGGTGAAAAACTGTTTTTT | CASSTLMGTGGEKLFF
TRBJ2-1 | . | TRBD1 | TRBV5-1 | TGCGCCAGCAGCGACCCAGGGGGCGGCAATGAGCAGTTCTTC | CASSDPGGGNEQFF
TRBJ1-5 | . | TRBD1 | TRBV28 | TGTGCCACCCGGGACAGGCTTGGGAGGCCCCAGCATTTT | CATRDRLGRPQHF
TRBJ1-1 | few | . | TRBV30 | TGTGCCTGGAGTCCCCGGTGGGCTTTCTTT | CAWSPRWAFF
TRBJ1-2 | . | . | TRBV19 | TGTGCCAGTAGTATGACGGGACGAACCGCTAACTATGGCTACACCTTC | CASSMTGRTANYGYTF
TRBJ1-2 | . | TRBD1 | TRBV11-2 | TGTGCCAGCAGCGCTTTACAGGGGGCTGGTGGCTACACCTTC | CASSALQGAGGYTF
TRBJ1-2 | few | . | TRBV28 | TGTGCCGGTACAGAGGCCAACTCCTACTACACCTTC | CAGTEANSYYTF
TRBJ2-6 | once | . | TRBV30 | TGTGCCTGGAGTGTAGGGGGGGCTGGGGCCAACGTCCTGACTTTC | CAWSVGGAGANVLTF
TRBJ1-2 | . | . | TRBV5-1 | TGCGCCAGCAGCTCGCCCGGGGACGTTCAAGAGGACTTC | CASSSPGDVQEDF
TRBJ2-3 | few | . | TRBV7-9 | TGTGCCAGCAGCTTAGCAACGGGAGCCACAGATACGCAGTATTTT | CASSLATGATDTQYF
TRBJ1-6 | . | TRBD1 | TRBV28 | TGTGCCAGCAGTTTATCCGGGACAGGGAGCACCTATAATTCACCCCTCCACTTT | CASSLSGTGSTYNSPLHF
TRBJ1-3 | . | . | TRBV30 | TGTGCCGGGGACTCTGGAAACACCATATATTTT | CAGDSGNTIYF
TRBJ1-4 | . | . | TRBV15 | TGTGCCACCAGCAGAGAGCGGGGGGCCTCTAATGAAAAACTGTTTTTT | CATSRERGASNEKLFF
TRBJ2-1 | . | . | TRBV18 | TGTGCCAGCTCACCGGAAGGGTGGTACAATGAGCAGTTCTTC | CASSPEGWYNEQFF
TRBJ1-2 | . | . | TRBV10-3 | TGTGCCATCAGGTCCGGGGCGTCGGGAGGCTACACCTTC | CAIRSGASGGYTF
TRBJ1-5 | . | TRBD1 | TRBV19 | TGTGCCAGTAGCGAGACAGGGGGTAGCAATCAGCCCCAGCATTTT | CASSETGGSNQPQHF
TRBJ1-5 | . | . | TRBV19 | TGTGCCAGTTCCGTTGCAGGGATAAGCAATCAGCCCCAGCATTTT | CASSVAGISNQPQHF
TRBJ2-7 | . | . | TRBV7-2 | TGTGCCAGCAGCCAAAGGGGCAACCTCGGGTCTGAGCAGTACTTC | CASSQRGNLGSEQYF
TRBJ1-6 | . | . | TRBV28 | TGTGCCAGTACTAGCTCCTATAATTCACCCCTCCACTTT | CASTSSYNSPLHF
TRBJ2-1 | . | TRBD2 | TRBV5-8 | TGTGCCAGCAGCGGGCTAGCGGGGGCCAATGAGCAGTTCTTC | CASSGLAGANEQFF
TRBJ2-3 | . | TRBD2 | TRBV5-4 | TGTGCCAGCAGCTTGGGACTAGCGGGAGCGGCCGATACGCAGTATTTT | CASSLGLAGAADTQYF
TRBJ2-1 | once | TRBD2 | TRBV29-1 | TGCAGCGTTGCGCCCCGACTAGCGGGGGACAATGAGCAGTTCTTC | CSVAPRLAGDNEQFF
TRBJ1-5 | . | . | TRBV9 | TGTGCCAGCGGGGATCGAAGCAATCAGCCCCAGCATTTT | CASGDRSNQPQHF
TRBJ1-2 | . | . | TRBV5-4 | TGTGCCAGCAGCCAAGGGGGTCTTACAGGGAACTATGGCTACACCTTC | CASSQGGLTGNYGYTF
TRBJ1-1 | . | TRBD1 | TRBV5-8 | TGTGCCAGCAGCATTTCGAGGGGGCGGACTGAAGCTTTCTTT | CASSISRGRTEAFF
TRBJ2-5 | . | TRBD2 | TRBV29-1 | TGCAGCGTCGGGGCTAGCGGCCTCCAAGAGACCCAGTACTTC | CSVGASGLQETQYF
TRBJ2-1 | . | TRBD1 | TRBV5-1 | TGCGCCAGCAGCGGCCCGGGACAGGAAAAAAATGAGCAGTTCTTC | CASSGPGQEKNEQFF